This passage covers 15 T cell receptor beta chains from one sample sequenced in a study of T cell changes during pregnancy in multiple sclerosis. Sequencing was performed with immunoSEQ multiplex PCR; in TCRdb, only in-frame clones are kept and a portion is missing. The profile shows some 43,000 clones, roughly 91% of them singletons. This material consisted of CD8+ T cells from peripheral blood mononuclear cells, taken in the first trimester of pregnancy. Source of these receptors: a female donor with multiple sclerosis, enrolled in a pregnancy study.

This clone was observed a few times. This chain joins TRBV15 and TRBJ2-1; 8 positions agree with TRBD2. This CDR3 contains 17 residues. Germline CDR1 reads LNHNV; CDR2 reads YYDKDF (reference sequence). V lost 0 bases to trimming and J lost 9 bases; unmatched junction nucleotides: 13. The CDR3 reads CATSRERGAGGWGEQFF. CDR3 DNA: TGTGCCACCAGCAGAGAGCGAGGGGCGGGAGGATGGGGTGAGCAGTTCTTC.

This chain connects TRBV27 to TRBJ2-1, with D possibly matching TRBD1 (5 bases). Looked up from germline, CDR1 is MNHEY and CDR2 is SMNVEV (reference sequence). Trimming removed 2 bases at V and 7 bases at J, with 9 bases between. This CDR3 is built from 13 residues. The CDR3 loop reads CASSLLGANEQFF. The CDR3 DNA sequence: TGTGCCAGCAGTTTACTTGGGGCAAATGAGCAGTTCTTC.

V and J are TRBV19 and TRBJ1-5; a possible D gene is TRBD1 (6 bases). This CDR3 has 13 amino acids. Per the germline V gene, CDR1 is LNHDA and CDR2 is SQIVND (reference sequence). Between the trimmed V and J ends, which lost 4 bases and 6 bases, there was a span of 10 bases. The CDR3 DNA reads TGTGCCAGTAGTAGAACAGGGATTCAGCCCCAGCATTTT. Translating gives CASSRTGIQPQHF.

The chain links TRBV19 to TRBJ1-1; D is unclear. V was pared by 3 bases and J by 0 bases, with 5 bases between. Germline V gene sequence: CDR1 LNHDA, CDR2 SQIVND (reference sequence). The CDR3 is 13 amino acids. CDR3 sequence reads: CASSIAVNTEAFF. CDR3 in DNA: TGTGCCAGTAGTATCGCAGTGAACACTGAAGCTTTCTTT.

V usage is TRBV7-8 and J usage is TRBJ2-5; 12 bases are a match to TRBD1. The CDR3 spans 15 residues. From germline, CDR1 is SGHVS and CDR2 FQNEAQ. V was clipped by 5 bases and J by 5 bases; unmatched bases: 6. CDR3 region: CASSPGTGGGETQYF. The CDR3 DNA is TGTGCCAGCAGCCCAGGGACAGGGGGCGGGGAGACCCAGTACTTC.

The chain has TRBV4-1 and TRBJ2-5; D not certain. The germline V and J ends were trimmed by 1 base and 2 bases, with 11 bases remaining between them. Germline CDR1 is MGHRA and CDR2 is YSYEKL. The CDR3 contains 15 residues. The CDR3 protein is CASSQGAELQETQYF. In DNA, the CDR3 is TGCGCCAGCAGCCAAGGGGCTGAGTTACAAGAGACCCAGTACTTC.

In this sample, this clone turned up once. The V and J genes are TRBV29-1 and TRBJ2-7; 8 nucleotides agree with TRBD1. Germline-derived CDR1 and CDR2 are SQVTM and ANQGSEA. This CDR3 has 12 residues. V lost 4 bases to trimming and J lost 1 base; unmatched junction nucleotides: 0. In DNA form, the CDR3 reads TGCAGCGTTGGGACAGGGTCCTACGAGCAGTACTTC. This gives the protein CSVGTGSYEQYF.

The gene calls are TRBV7-9 and TRBJ2-7; 9 nucleotides line up with TRBD1. Germline assignment: CDR1 SEHNR and CDR2 FQNEAQ (reference sequence). CDR3 size: 13 residues. Trimming cost V 5 bases and J 5 bases; bases outside gene matches: 4. The CDR3: CASSPTGGNEQYF. CDR3 sequence (DNA): TGTGCCAGCAGCCCGACAGGGGGAAACGAGCAGTACTTC.

The rearrangement uses TRBV27 and TRBJ2-2; no clear D. CDR1 MNHEY and CDR2 SMNVEV come from the germline V gene (reference sequence). V lost 8 bases, J lost 1 base, and 26 bases lay in between. There are 19 residues in the CDR3. CDR3 sequence: CASGTDSRYRILNTGELFF. CDR3 coding DNA: TGTGCCAGCGGAACTGACTCACGCTATAGAATCTTGAACACCGGGGAGCTGTTTTTT.

V and J are TRBV4-2 and TRBJ2-1, with 8 positions matching TRBD1. V trimming: 3 bases; J trimming: 8 bases; junction bases outside the gene matches: 18. Germline V gene data show CDR1 as LGHNA and CDR2 as YNFKEQ. This CDR3 has 18 residues. CDR3 in DNA: TGTGCCAGCAGCCACGATTTGGGGGACAGGTTGCTTAGAGATGAGCAGTTCTTC. This translates into CASSHDLGDRLLRDEQFF.

The chain recombines TRBV7-6 with TRBJ2-2, with 8 bases that match TRBD1. The CDR3 is 15 residues long. Germline lookup yields CDR1 SGHVS and CDR2 FNYEAQ. V lost 6 bases to trimming and J lost 7 bases; unmatched junction nucleotides: 10. CDR3 nucleotide sequence: TGTGCCAGCAGTCTTGGACAGGGTAACGTCGGGGAGCTGTTTTTT. Its protein product is CASSLGQGNVGELFF.

The J gene is TRBJ1-1, the V gene TRBV19; D is unresolved. This CDR3 is built from 12 residues. Germline V gene sequence: CDR1 LNHDA, CDR2 SQIVND (reference sequence). With 8 bases removed from V and 0 bases from J, the gap between germline ends came to 7 bases. DNA for the CDR3: TGTGCCAGTGGACTTATGAACACTGAAGCTTTCTTT. This gives the protein CASGLMNTEAFF. The whole variable domain, filled in from reference TRBV19 and TRBJ1-1, reads DGGITQSPKYLFRKEGQNVTLSCEQNLNHDAMYWYRQDPGQGLRLIYYSQIVNDFQKGDIAEGYSVSREKKESFPLTVTSAQKNPTAFYLCASGLMNTEAFFGQGTRLTVV.

As for this clone: A read error may account for a junction end that differs from germline. The J gene is TRBJ1-2, the V gene TRBV27; D remains ambiguous. The length of the CDR3 is 13 residues. CDR1 and CDR2 (germline): MNHEY, SMNVEV (reference sequence). The CDR3 spells CASQPARTSEVFF. The CDR3 nucleotides are TGTGCCAGCCAACCTGCCCGGACTTCCGAGGTTTTCTTC.

The rearrangement uses TRBV5-4 and TRBJ2-1; the match to TRBD2 covers 13 bases. The V segment lost 5 bases and the J segment 3 bases; nucleotides outside the gene matches: 5. Per the germline V gene, CDR1 is SGHNT and CDR2 is YYREEE (reference sequence). This CDR3 region has 16 residues. CDR3 sequence: CASSSGLAGNYNEQFF. CDR3 in DNA: TGTGCCAGCAGTTCGGGACTAGCGGGGAACTACAATGAGCAGTTCTTC.

The chain joins TRBV19 to TRBJ1-1; tentatively, D is TRBD1 (5 bases). The CDR3 is 14 residues long. In germline, CDR1 is LNHDA, CDR2 SQIVND (reference sequence). The V and J ends lost 8 bases and 1 base respectively, with 14 bases between them. The CDR3 reads CASFRRDENTEAFF. The CDR3 nucleotides read TGTGCCAGTTTCAGGCGGGACGAGAACACTGAAGCTTTCTTT.